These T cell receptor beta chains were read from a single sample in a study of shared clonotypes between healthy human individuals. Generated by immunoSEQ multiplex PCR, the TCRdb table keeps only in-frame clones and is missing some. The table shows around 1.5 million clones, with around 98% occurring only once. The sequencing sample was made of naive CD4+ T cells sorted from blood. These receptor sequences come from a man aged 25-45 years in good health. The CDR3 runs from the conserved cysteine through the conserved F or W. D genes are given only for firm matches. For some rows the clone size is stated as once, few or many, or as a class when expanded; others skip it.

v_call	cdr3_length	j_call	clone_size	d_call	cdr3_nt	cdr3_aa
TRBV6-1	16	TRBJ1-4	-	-	TGTGCCAGCAGTGAAGTCCCCCAGGGGCTTAGGGTAGAACTGTTTTTT	CASSEVPQGLRVELFF
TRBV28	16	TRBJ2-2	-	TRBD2	TGTGCCAGCAGTCCCCCCGGGACTAGCGGGACCAGGGAGCTGTTTTTT	CASSPPGTSGTRELFF
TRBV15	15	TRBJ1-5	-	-	TGTGCCACCAGCACTGGGAGGGCAGGGGTTCAGCCCCAGCATTTT	CATSTGRAGVQPQHF
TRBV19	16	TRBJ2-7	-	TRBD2	TGTGCCAGTAGCGCCAAAAGAGGCGGGAGGTGGTACGAGCAGTACTTC	CASSAKRGGRWYEQYF
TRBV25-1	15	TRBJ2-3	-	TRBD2	TGTGCCAGCCACCTCGCTAGCGGGATCGCAGATACGCAGTATTTT	CASHLASGIADTQYF
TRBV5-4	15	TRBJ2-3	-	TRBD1	TGTGCCAGCAGCAGGGGACAGGACAGGACAGATACGCAGTATTTT	CASSRGQDRTDTQYF
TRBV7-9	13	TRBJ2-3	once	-	TGTGCCAGCAGCTTAGCGGGAGCGGATACGCAGTATTTT	CASSLAGADTQYF
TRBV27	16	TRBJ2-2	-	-	TGTGCCAGCAGTTTAAGTCGTGGGGGGCGGCACGGGGAGCTGTTTTTT	CASSLSRGGRHGELFF
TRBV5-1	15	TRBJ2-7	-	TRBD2	TGCGCCAGCAGCTTCCATAGCGGGAGTTCTTACGAGCAGTACTTC	CASSFHSGSSYEQYF
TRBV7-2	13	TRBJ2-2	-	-	TGTGCCAGCAGCTGGGCCCAGACCGGGGAGCTGTTTTTT	CASSWAQTGELFF
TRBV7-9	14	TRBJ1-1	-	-	TGTGCCAGCAATATGGGCATAATGAACACTGAAGCTTTCTTT	CASNMGIMNTEAFF
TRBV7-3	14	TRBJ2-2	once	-	TGTGCCAGCAGCTTCTCAGAAAACACCGGGGAGCTGTTTTTT	CASSFSENTGELFF
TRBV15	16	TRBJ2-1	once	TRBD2	TGTGCCACCAGCAGAGATTGGTCTAGCGGGAGCTATGAGCAGTTCTTC	CATSRDWSSGSYEQFF
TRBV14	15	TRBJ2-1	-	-	TGTGCCAGCAGCCAAGGACTTGCCCGTTACAATGAGCAGTTCTTC	CASSQGLARYNEQFF
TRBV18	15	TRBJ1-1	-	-	TGTGCCAGCTCACCATCGAAGGTGACGAACACTGAAGCTTTCTTT	CASSPSKVTNTEAFF
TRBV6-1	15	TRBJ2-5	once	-	TGTGCCAGCAGAAACAGGGCAGGGGCACGAGAGACCCAGTACTTC	CASRNRAGARETQYF
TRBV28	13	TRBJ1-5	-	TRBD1	TGTGCCAGCAGTGGGACAGCACATCAGCCCCAGCATTTT	CASSGTAHQPQHF